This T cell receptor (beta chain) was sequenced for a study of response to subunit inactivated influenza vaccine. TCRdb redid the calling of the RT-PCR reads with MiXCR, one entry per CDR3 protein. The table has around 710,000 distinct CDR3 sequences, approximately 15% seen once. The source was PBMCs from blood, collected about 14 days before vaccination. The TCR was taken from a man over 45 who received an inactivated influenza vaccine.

The CDR3 region has the DNA TGCGCCAGCAGCTTGCGAGGGATCTCAGCTGGGGGTACGCAGTATTTT. Residues: CASSLRGISAGGTQYF. This sequence joins TRBV5-1 and TRBJ2-3; D may correspond to TRBD1 or TRBD2 (5 bases each). Trimming cost V 1 base and J 8 bases, with 20 bases left between them. Germline V gene data show CDR1 as SGHRS and CDR2 as YFSETQ. The length of the CDR3 is 16 residues.